This TCR beta chain was identified during a study of regulatory T cells in long-lasting Graves disease. About the study: For under 3 months, newly diagnosed Graves' patients had been taking antithyroid drugs.

The CDR3 contains 14 residues. In germline, CDR1 is DFQATT, CDR2 SNEGSKA (reference sequence). The V end was cut by 3 bases, the J end by 0 bases, with 11 bases between. This clonotype was found many times. The antigen is unknown. Libraries of TCR beta came from iRepertoire HTBI primers plus Arm-PCR of CDR3 regions. Per the authors' pipeline: Throughout the samples, researchers identified 60 to 70 TRBV and roughly 13 TRBJ segments. TCRdb analysed the multiplex PCR reads with MiXCR anew, one entry per CDR3 protein. TCRdb, not the original authors, processed these V and J calls. The sample records approximately 400,000 distinct CDR3 sequences, around 15% being singletons. Findings and caveats of the study: Persistent disease exhibited a predilection for TRBV28, TRBJ1-2 and TRBJ2-5. Relative to newly diagnosed Graves' patients, persistent ones had lower TCR diversity.

The time point is: newly diagnosed GD, antithyroid drugs for less than 3 months. The TCR library was made from RNA that had been extracted from PBMCs in TRIzol. Source: peripheral blood mononuclear cells (PBMCs), taken at new diagnosis, from a patient treated with antithyroid drugs. The rearrangement uses TRBV20-1 and TRBJ1-1; D might be TRBD1 (5 bases). The TCR sequence derives from a female donor with Graves disease. The chain's CDR3 is CSARPDSLNTEAFF. For the CDR3, the DNA is TGCAGTGCTAGGCCTGACAGCTTGAACACTGAAGCTTTCTTT.